Listed here is a single T cell receptor (beta chain). The antigen is undetermined. The data were obtained in a study of cytomegalovirus exposure and HLA in healthy donors. Study findings and constraints: Later, TCR association rates were found to vary by HLA locus, highest for DRB1 and lowest for HLA-C. HLA allele associations emerged for around 16,000 TCR beta sequences in a later analysis, at 0.05 false discovery rate. A highly shared variant cluster was judged a likely technical artifact.

The V and J ends lost 5 bases and 15 bases, in that order; junction bases with no gene match: 15. The CDR3 runs to 15 residues. CDR1 is PRHDT and CDR2 is FYEKMQ in the germline V gene (reference sequence). PCR amplification relied on 60 Vbeta primers (plus 13 Jbeta primers). The method was immunoSEQ multiplex PCR; TCRdb's version includes in-frame clones alone and lacks a portion of them. The table lists 160,000 or so clones, 80% of them singletons. The chain employs TRBV13 and TRBJ2-1, with 11 positions matching TRBD2. The sequenced sample consisted of PBMCs. The TCR sequence derives from a man aged 25 to 40 in good health and CMV-seronegative. In DNA form, the CDR3 reads TGTGCCAGCAGCACGGGACTAGCGGACTCTTCGGGTGCGTTCTTC. It yields the protein CASSTGLADSSGAFF. Full variable domain (remainder filled in from reference TRBV13 and TRBJ2-1): AAGVIQSPRHLIKEKRETATLKCYPIPRHDTVYWYQQGPGQDPQFLISFYEKMQSDKGSIPDRFSAQQFSDYHSELNMSSLELGDSALYFCASSTGLADSSGAFFGPGTRLTVL.